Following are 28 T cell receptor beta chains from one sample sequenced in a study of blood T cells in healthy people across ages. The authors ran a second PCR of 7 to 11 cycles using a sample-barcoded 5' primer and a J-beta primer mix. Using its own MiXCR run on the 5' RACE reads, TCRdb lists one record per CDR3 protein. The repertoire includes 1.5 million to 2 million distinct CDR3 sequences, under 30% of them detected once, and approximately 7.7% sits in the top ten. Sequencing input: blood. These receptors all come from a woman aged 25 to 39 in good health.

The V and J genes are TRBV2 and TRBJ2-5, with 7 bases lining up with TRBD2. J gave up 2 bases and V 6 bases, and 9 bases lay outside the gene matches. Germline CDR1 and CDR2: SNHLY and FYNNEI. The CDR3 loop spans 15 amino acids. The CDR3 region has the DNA TGTGCCAGCAGAGAGAAACTAGCGACGCAAGAGACCCAGTACTTC. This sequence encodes CASREKLATQETQYF.

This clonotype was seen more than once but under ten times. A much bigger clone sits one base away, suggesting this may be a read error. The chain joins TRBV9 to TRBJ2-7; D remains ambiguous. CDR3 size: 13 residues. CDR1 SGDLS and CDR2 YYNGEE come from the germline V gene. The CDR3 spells CVSSPDTFYEQYF. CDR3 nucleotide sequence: TGTGTCAGCAGCCCCGACACCTTCTACGAGCAGTACTTC.

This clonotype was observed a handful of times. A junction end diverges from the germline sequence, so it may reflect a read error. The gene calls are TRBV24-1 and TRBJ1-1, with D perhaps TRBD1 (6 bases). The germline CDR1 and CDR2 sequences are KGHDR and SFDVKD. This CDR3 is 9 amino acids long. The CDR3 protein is CGFGTEAFF. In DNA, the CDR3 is TGCGGGTTCGGGACAGAAGCTTTCTTT.

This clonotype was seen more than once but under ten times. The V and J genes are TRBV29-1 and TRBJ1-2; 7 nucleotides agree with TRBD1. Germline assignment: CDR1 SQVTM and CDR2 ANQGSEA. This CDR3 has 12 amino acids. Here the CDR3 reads CSVRQGTYGYTF. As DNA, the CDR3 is TGCAGTGTAAGACAGGGAACTTATGGCTACACCTTC.

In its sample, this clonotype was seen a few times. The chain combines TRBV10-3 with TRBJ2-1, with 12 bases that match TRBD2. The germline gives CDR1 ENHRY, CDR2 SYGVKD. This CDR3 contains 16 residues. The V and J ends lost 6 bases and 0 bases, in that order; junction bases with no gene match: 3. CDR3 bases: TGTGCCATCAGGGAGACTAGCGGGAGCTCCTACAATGAGCAGTTCTTC. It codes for CAIRETSGSSYNEQFF.

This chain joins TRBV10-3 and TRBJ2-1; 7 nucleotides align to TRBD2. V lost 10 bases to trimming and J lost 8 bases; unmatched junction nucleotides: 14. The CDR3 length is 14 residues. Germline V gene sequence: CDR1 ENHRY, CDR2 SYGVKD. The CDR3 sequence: CATRLADPRDEQFF. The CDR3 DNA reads TGTGCCACCAGACTAGCCGACCCCCGCGATGAGCAGTTCTTC.

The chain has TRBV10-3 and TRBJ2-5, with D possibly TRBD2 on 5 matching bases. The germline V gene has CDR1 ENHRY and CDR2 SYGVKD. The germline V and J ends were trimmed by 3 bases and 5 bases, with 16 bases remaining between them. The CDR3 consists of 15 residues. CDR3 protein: CAISDGLAPRETQYF. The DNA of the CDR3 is TGTGCCATCAGTGATGGGCTAGCCCCCAGGGAGACCCAGTACTTC.

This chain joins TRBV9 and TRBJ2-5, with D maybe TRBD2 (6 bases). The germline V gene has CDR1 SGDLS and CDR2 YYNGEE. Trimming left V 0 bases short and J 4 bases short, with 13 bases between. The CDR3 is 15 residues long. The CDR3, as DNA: TGTGCCAGCAGCGTAGGACTCCAAGCGGGAGAGACCCAGTACTTC. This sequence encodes CASSVGLQAGETQYF. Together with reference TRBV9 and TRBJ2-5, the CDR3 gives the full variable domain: DSGVTQTPKHLITATGQRVTLRCSPRSGDLSVYWYQQSLDQGLQFLIQYYNGEERAKGNILERFSAQQFPDLHSELNLSSLELGDSALYFCASSVGLQAGETQYFGPGTRLLVL.

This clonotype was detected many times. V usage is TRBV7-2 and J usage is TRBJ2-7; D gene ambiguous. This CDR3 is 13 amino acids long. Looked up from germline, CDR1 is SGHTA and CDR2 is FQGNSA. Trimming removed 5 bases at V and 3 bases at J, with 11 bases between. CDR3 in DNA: TGTGCCAGCAGCACCGACACCGACTACGAGCAGTACTTC. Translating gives CASSTDTDYEQYF.

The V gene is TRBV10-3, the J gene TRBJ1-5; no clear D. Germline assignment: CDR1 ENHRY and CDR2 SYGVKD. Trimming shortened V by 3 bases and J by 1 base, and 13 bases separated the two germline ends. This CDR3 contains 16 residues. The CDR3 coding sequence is TGTGCCATCAGTGACTCATTGGGTGTGAGCAATCAGCCCCAGCATTTT. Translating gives CAISDSLGVSNQPQHF.

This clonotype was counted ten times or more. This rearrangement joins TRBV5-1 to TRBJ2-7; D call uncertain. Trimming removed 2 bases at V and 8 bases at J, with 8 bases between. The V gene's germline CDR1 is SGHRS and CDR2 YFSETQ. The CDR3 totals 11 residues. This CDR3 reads CASSFGSQQYF. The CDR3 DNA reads TGCGCCAGCAGCTTTGGATCCCAGCAGTACTTC.

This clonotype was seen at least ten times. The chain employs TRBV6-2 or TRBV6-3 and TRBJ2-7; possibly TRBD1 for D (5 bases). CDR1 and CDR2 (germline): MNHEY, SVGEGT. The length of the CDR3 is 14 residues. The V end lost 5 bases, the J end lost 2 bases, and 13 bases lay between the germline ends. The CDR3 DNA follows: TGTGCCAGCAGTCAACAGGACGGAACCTACGAGCAGTACTTC. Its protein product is CASSQQDGTYEQYF.

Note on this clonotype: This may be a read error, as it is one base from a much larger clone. CDR3 in amino acids: CATLLGIAQYF. The CDR3, as DNA: TGTGCCACCCTCCTCGGGATTGCCCAGTACTTC. This sequence joins TRBV28 and TRBJ2-5, with D tentatively TRBD2 (5 bases). CDR1 is MDHEN, CDR2 SYDVKM, per germline. This CDR3 comprises 11 residues. The V gene lost 10 bases and the J gene lost 9 bases, with 15 bases spanning the gap. Drawing the rest from reference TRBV28 and TRBJ2-5, the complete variable domain is DVKVTQSSRYLVKRTGEKVFLECVQDMDHENMFWYRQDPGLGLRLIYFSYDVKMKEKGDIPEGYSVSREKKERFSLILESASTNQTSMYLCATLLGIAQYFGPGTRLLVL.

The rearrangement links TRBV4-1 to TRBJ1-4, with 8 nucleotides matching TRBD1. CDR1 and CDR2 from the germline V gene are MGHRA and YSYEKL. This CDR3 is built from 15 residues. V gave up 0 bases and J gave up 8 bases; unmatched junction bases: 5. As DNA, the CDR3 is TGCGCCAGCAGCCAAGAGGACAGGGTTGAAGAAAAACTGTTTTTT. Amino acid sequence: CASSQEDRVEEKLFF.

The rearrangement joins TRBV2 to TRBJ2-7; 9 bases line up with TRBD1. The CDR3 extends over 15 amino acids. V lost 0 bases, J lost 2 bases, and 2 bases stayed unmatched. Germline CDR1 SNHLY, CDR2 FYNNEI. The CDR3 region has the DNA TGTGCCAGCAGTGAAGCGGACAGGGGAGCCTACGAGCAGTACTTC. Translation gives CASSEADRGAYEQYF.

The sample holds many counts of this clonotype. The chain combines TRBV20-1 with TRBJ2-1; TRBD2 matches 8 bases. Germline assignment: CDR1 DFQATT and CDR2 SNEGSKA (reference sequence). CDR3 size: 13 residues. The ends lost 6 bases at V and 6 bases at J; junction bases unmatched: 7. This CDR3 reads CSATAGAGNEQFF. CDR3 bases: TGCAGTGCCACAGCGGGAGCTGGCAATGAGCAGTTCTTC.

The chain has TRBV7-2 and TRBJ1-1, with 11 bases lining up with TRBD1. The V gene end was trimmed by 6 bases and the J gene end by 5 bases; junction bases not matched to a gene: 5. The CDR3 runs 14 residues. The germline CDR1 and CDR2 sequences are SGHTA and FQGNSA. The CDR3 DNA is TGTGCCAGCAGTCGTTGGGACAGGGGGACTGAAGCTTTCTTT. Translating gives CASSRWDRGTEAFF.

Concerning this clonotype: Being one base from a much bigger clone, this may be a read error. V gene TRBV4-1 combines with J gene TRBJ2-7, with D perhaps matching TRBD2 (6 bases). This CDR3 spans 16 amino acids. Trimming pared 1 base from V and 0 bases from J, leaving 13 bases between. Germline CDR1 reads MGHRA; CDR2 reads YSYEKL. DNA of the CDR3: TGCGCCAGCAGCCAAGTACCGGGACTTTGCTCCTACGAGCAGTACTTC. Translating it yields CASSQVPGLCSYEQYF.

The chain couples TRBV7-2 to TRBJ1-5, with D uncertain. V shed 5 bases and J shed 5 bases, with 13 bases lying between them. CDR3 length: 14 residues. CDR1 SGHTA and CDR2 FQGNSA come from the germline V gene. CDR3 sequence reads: CASSPRVADQPQHF. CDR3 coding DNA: TGTGCCAGCAGCCCGAGGGTTGCGGATCAGCCCCAGCATTTT.

CDR3 DNA sequence: TGTGCCAGCAGTGAAACTAGCGGATCCTACGAGCAGTTCTTC. Protein product: CASSETSGSYEQFF. This chain connects TRBV2 to TRBJ2-1; 8 bases are a match to TRBD2. CDR1 is SNHLY, CDR2 FYNNEI, per germline. V shed 2 bases and J 10 bases; nucleotides not matched to a gene: 7. The CDR3 totals 14 residues.

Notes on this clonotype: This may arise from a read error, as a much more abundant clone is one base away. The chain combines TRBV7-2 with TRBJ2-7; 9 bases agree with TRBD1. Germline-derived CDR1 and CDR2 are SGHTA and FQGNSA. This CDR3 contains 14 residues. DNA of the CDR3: TGTGTCAGCAGTTCGGGACAGGGCGGCCACGAGCAGTACTTC. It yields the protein CVSSSGQGGHEQYF. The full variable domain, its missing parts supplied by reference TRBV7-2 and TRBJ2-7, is GAGVSQSPSNKVTEKGKDVELRCDPISGHTALYWYRQSLGQGLEFLIYFQGNSAPDKSGLPSDRFSAERTGGSVSTLTIQRTQQEDSAVYLCVSSSGQGGHEQYFGPGTRLTVT.

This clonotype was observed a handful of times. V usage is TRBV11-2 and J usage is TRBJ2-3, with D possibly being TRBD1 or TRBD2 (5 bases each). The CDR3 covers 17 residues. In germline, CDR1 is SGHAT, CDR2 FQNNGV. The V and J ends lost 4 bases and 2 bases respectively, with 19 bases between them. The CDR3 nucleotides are TGTGCCAGCAGCTCTCCGACTCGGTGGGGGTACACAGATACGCAGTATTTT. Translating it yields CASSSPTRWGYTDTQYF. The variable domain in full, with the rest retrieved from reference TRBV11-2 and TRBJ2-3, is EAGVAQSPRYKIIEKRQSVAFWCNPISGHATLYWYQQILGQGPKLLIQFQNNGVVDDSQLPKDRFSAERLKGVDSTLKIQPAKLEDSAVYLCASSSPTRWGYTDTQYFGPGTRLTVL.

CDR3 residues: CSASGGRAEETQYF. DNA of the CDR3: TGCAGTGCTAGCGGCGGGAGGGCCGAAGAGACCCAGTACTTC. V is TRBV20-1 and J is TRBJ2-5; TRBD2 matches 9 bases. The CDR3 consists of 14 residues. The J segment lost 3 bases and the V segment lost 3 bases, leaving 5 bases of the junction unmatched. Germline assignment: CDR1 DFQATT and CDR2 SNEGSKA (reference sequence).

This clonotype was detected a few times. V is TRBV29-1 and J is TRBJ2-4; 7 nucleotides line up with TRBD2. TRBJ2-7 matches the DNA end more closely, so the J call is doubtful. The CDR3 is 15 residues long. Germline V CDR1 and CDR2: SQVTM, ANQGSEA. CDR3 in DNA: TGCAGCGTTGTAACCGGCCTAGCGGCGAGGTACGAGCAGTACTTC. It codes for CSVVTGLAARYEQYF.

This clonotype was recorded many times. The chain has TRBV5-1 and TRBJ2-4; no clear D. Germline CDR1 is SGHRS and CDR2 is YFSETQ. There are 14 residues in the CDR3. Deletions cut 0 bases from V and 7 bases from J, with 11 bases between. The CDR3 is CASSLERAINIQYF. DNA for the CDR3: TGCGCCAGCAGCTTGGAAAGGGCAATCAACATTCAGTACTTC.

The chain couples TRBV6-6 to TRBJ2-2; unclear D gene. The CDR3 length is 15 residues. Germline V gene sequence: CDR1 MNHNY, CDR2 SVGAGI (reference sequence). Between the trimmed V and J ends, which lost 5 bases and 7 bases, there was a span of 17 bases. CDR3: CASSPPDSRVGELFF. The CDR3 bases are TGTGCCAGCAGTCCCCCAGATTCCCGAGTCGGGGAGCTGTTTTTT.

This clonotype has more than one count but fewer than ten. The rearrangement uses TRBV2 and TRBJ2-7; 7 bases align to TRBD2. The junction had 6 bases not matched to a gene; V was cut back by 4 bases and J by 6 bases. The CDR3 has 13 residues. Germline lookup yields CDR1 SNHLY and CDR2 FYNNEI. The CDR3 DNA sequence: TGTGCCAGCAGTGGGCGGGAGCGGAGCGAGCAGTACTTC. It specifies CASSGRERSEQYF.

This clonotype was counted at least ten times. In DNA form, the CDR3 reads TGTGCCAGCAGCGTTACAGGGTTAGGAGAGACCCAGTACTTC. Amino acids: CASSVTGLGETQYF. This chain uses TRBV7-7 with TRBJ2-5; possible D gene TRBD1, 6 bases. The CDR3 has 14 residues. Trimming shortened V by 5 bases and J by 4 bases, and 14 bases separated the two germline ends. Germline assignment: CDR1 SSHAT and CDR2 FNYEAQ (reference sequence).